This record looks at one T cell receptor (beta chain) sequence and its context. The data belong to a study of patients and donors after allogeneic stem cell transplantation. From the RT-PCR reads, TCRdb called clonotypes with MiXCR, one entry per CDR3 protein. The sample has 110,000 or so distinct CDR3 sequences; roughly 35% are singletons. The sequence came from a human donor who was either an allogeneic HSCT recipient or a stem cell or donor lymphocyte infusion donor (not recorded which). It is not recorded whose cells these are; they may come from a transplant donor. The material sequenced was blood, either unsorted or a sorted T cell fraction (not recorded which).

Written as DNA, the CDR3 is TGCAGTGCTAGAGATCCGACTAGCGGGATGCACAGCACAGATACGCAGTATTTT. Protein: CSARDPTSGMHSTDTQYF. The chain links TRBV20-1 to TRBJ2-3; 11 bases line up with TRBD2. The CDR3 has 18 residues. Germline trimming cut 0 bases from V and 0 bases from J; bases unmatched to any gene: 8. The germline V gene encodes CDR1 DFQATT and CDR2 SNEGSKA (reference sequence).